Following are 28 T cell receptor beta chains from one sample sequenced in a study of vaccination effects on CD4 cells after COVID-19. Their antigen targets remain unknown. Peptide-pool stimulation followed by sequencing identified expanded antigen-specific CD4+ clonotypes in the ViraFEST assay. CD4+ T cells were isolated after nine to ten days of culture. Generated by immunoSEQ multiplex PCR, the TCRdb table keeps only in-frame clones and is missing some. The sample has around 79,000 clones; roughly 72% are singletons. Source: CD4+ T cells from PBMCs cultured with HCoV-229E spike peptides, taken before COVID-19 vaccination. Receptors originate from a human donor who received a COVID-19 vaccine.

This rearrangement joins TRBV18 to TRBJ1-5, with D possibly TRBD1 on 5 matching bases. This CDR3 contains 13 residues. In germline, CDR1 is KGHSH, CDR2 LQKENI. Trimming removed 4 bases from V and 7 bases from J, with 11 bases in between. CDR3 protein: CASSLTDLQPQHF. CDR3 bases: TGTGCCAGCTCACTGACAGACCTGCAGCCCCAGCATTTT.

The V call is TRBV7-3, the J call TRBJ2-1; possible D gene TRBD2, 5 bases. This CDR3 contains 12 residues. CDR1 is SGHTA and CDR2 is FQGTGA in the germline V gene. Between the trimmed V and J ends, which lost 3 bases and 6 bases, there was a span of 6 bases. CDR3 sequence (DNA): TGTGCCAGCAGCTTCGCGGGCAATGAGCAGTTCTTC. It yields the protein CASSFAGNEQFF. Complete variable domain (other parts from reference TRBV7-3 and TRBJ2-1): GAGVSQTPSNKVTEKGKYVELRCDPISGHTALYWYRQSLGQGPEFLIYFQGTGAADDSGLPNDRFFAVRPEGSVSTLKIQRTERGDSAVYLCASSFAGNEQFFGPGTRLTVL.

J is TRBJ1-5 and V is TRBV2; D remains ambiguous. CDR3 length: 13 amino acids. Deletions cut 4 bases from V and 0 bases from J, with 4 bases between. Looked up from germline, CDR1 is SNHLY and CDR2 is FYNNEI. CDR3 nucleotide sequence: TGTGCCAGCAGTGCCAATAGCAATCAGCCCCAGCATTTT. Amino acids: CASSANSNQPQHF.

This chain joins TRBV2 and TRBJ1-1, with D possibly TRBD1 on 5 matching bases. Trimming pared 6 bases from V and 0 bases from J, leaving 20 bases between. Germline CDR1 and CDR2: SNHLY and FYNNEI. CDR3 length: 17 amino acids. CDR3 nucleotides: TGTGCCAGCAGGGGCCTGGGGAGGGGAGAACTGAACACTGAAGCTTTCTTT. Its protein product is CASRGLGRGELNTEAFF.

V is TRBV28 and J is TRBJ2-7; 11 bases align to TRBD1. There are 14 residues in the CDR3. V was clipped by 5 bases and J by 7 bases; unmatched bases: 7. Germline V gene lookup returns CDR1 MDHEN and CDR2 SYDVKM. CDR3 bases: TGTGCCAGCAGTGGGCGGGACAGGGGGAGGGAGCAGTACGTC. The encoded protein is CASSGRDRGREQYV.

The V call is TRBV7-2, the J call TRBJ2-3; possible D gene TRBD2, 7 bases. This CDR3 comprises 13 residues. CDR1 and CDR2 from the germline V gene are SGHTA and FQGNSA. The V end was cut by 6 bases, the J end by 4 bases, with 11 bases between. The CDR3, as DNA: TGTGCCAGCAGAGGGGGGGGCGCAGATACGCAGTATTTT. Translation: CASRGGGADTQYF. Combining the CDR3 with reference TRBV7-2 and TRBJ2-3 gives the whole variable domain GAGVSQSPSNKVTEKGKDVELRCDPISGHTALYWYRQSLGQGLEFLIYFQGNSAPDKSGLPSDRFSAERTGGSVSTLTIQRTQQEDSAVYLCASRGGGADTQYFGPGTRLTVL.

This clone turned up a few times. CDR3 nucleotide sequence: TGTGCCTGGAGTGTACGTCCCAATCAGCCCCAGCATTTT. Protein product: CAWSVRPNQPQHF. The chain employs TRBV30 and TRBJ1-5; D unresolved. V lost 0 bases and J lost 3, with 6 bases in between. The CDR3 length is 13 residues. The germline gives CDR1 GTSNPN, CDR2 SVGIG (reference sequence). Full variable domain (rest looked up from reference TRBV30 and TRBJ1-5): SQTIHQWPATLVQPVGSPLSLECTVEGTSNPNLYWYRQAAGRGLQLLFYSVGIGQISSEVPQNLSASRPQDRQFILSSKKLLLSDSGFYLCAWSVRPNQPQHFGDGTRLSIL.

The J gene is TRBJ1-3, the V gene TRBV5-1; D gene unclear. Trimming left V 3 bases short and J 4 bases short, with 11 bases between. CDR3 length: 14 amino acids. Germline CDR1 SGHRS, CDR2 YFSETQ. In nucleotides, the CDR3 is TGCGCCAGCAGCTCCTCAACAGCAGGAAACACCATATATTTT. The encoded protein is CASSSSTAGNTIYF.

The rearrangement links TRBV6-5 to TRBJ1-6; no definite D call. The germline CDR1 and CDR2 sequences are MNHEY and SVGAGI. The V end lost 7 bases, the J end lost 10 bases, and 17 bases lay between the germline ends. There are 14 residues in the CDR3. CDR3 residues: CASNTGDSNSPLHF. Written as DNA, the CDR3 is TGTGCCAGCAACACCGGGGATAGCAACTCACCCCTCCACTTT.

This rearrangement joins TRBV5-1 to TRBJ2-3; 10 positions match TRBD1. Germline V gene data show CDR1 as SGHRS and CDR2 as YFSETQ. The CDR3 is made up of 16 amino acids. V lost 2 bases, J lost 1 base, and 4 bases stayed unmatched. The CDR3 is CASSFLGTGGTDTQYF. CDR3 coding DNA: TGCGCCAGCAGCTTTCTCGGGACAGGGGGCACAGATACGCAGTATTTT.

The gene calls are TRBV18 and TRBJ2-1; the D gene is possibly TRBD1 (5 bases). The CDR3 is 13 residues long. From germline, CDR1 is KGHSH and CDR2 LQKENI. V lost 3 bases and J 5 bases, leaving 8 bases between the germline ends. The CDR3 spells CASSPQGNNEQFF. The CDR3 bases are TGTGCCAGCTCACCCCAGGGAAACAATGAGCAGTTCTTC.

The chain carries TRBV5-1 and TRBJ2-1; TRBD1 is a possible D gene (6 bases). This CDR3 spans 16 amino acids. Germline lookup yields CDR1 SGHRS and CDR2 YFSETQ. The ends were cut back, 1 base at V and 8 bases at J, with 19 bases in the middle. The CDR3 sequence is CASSLLGANVGDEQFF. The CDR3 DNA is TGCGCCAGCAGCTTGTTGGGGGCTAACGTTGGGGATGAGCAGTTCTTC.

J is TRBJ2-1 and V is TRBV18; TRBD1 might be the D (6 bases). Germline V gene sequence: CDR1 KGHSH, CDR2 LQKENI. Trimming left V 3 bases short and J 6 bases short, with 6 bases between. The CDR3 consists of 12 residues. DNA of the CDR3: TGTGCCAGCTCACCGGACAGCAATGAGCAGTTCTTC. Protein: CASSPDSNEQFF.

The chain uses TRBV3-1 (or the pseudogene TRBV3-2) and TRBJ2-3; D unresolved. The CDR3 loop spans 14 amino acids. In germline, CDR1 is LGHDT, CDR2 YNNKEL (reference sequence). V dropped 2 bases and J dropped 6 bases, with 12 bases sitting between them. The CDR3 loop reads CASSQILALDTQYF. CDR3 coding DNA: TGTGCCAGCAGCCAAATTCTCGCGCTCGATACGCAGTATTTT.

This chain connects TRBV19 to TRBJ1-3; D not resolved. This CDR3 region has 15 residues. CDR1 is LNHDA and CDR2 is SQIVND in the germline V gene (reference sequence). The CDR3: CVSTHYSHSGNTIYF. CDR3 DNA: TGTGTCTCCACCCATTACTCTCACTCTGGAAACACCATATATTTT.

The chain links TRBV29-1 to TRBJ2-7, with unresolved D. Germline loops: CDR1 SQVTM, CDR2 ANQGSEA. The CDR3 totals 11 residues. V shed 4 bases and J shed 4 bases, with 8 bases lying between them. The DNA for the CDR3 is TGCAGCGTTGTGGACGGTTACGAGCAGTACGTC. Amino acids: CSVVDGYEQYV.

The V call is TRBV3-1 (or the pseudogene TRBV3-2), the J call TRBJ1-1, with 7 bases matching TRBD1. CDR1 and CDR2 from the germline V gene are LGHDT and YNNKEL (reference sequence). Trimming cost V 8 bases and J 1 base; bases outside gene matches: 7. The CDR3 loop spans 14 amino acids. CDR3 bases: TGTGCCAGCGCTCAGAACAGGGGGAACACTGAAGCTTTCTTT. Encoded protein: CASAQNRGNTEAFF.

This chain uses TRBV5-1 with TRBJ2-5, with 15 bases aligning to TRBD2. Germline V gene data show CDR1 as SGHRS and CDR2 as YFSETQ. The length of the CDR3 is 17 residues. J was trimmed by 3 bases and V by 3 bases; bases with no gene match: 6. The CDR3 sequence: CASSSGLAGGNKETQYF. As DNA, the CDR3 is TGCGCCAGCAGCTCTGGACTAGCGGGGGGGAACAAAGAGACCCAGTACTTC.

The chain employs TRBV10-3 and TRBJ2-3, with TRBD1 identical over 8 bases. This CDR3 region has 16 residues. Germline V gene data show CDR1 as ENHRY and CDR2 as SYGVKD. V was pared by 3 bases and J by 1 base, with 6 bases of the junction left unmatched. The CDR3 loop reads CAISESGGSGTDTQYF. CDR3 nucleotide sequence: TGTGCCATCAGTGAATCAGGGGGCAGCGGCACAGATACGCAGTATTTT.

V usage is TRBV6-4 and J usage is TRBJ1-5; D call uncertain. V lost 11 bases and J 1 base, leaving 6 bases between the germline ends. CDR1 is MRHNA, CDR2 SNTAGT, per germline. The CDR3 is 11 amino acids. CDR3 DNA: TGTGCCCGCTTAAGCAATCAGCCCCAGCATTTT. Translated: CARLSNQPQHF.

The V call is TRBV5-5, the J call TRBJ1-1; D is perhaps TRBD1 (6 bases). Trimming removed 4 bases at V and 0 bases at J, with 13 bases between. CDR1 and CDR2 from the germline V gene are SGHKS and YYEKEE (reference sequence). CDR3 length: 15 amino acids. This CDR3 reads CASSLGGHLNTEAFF. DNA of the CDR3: TGTGCCAGCAGCCTAGGGGGTCACTTGAACACTGAAGCTTTCTTT.

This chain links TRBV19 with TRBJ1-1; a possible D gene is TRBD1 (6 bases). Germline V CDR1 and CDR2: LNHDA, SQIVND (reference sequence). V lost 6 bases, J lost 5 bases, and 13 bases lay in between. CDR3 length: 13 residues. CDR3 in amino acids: CASSSGAQTEAFF. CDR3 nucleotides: TGTGCCAGTAGCTCGGGGGCGCAGACTGAAGCTTTCTTT.

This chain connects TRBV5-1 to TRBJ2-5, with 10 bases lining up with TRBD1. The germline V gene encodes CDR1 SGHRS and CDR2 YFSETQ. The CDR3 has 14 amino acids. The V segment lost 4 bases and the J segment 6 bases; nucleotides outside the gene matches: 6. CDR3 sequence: CASSETGGLKTQYF. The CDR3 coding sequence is TGCGCCAGCAGCGAGACAGGGGGCTTAAAGACCCAGTACTTC.

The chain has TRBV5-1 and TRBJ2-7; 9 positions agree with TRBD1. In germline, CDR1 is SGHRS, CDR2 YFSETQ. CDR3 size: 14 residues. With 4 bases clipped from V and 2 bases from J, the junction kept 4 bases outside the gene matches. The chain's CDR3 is CASSIRTGAYEQYV. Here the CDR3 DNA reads TGCGCCAGCAGCATACGGACAGGGGCCTACGAGCAGTACGTC.

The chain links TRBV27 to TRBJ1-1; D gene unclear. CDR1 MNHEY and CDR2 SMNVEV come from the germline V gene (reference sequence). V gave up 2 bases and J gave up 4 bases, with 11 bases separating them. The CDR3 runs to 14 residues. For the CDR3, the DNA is TGTGCCAGCAGTTTAGGCCCTTGGGGCACTGAAGCTTTCTTT. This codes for CASSLGPWGTEAFF.

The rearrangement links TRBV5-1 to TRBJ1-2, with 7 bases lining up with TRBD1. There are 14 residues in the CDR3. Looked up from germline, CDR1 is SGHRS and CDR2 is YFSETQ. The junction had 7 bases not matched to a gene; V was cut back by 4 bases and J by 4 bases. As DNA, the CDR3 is TGCGCCAGCAGCCAATCAGGGGGGAGCTATGGCTACACCTTC. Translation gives CASSQSGGSYGYTF.

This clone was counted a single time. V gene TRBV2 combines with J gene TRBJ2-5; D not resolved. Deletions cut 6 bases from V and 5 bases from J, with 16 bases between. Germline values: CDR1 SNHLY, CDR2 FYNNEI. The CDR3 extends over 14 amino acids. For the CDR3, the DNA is TGTGCCAGCAGCGGGTTCTTCGTAGCCGAGACCCAGTACTTC. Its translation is CASSGFFVAETQYF.

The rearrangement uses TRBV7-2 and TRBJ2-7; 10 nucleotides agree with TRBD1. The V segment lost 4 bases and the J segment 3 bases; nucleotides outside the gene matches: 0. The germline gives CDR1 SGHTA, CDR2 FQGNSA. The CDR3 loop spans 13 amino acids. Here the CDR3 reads CASSWDRGYEQYV. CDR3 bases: TGTGCCAGCAGCTGGGACAGGGGCTACGAGCAGTACGTC.